These T cell receptor beta chains were read from a single sample in a study of control samples from healthy donors and cancer patients. Assay used: immunoSEQ multiplex PCR; TCRdb lists only in-frame clones, some missing. The sample has about 120,000 clones; around 91% are singletons. The sample taken for sequencing was PBMCs. The receptors shown here come from a woman aged 45-59 years with colorectal cancer. Both conserved end residues are part of each CDR3. The order of the fields is J gene, D gene, CDR3 length, V gene, clone size, CDR3 DNA, CDR3 protein. D genes are given only for firm matches. Size values are once, few and many counts, or a class for expanded clones, and some rows have none.

TRBJ2-7 . 14 TRBV19 . TGTGCCAGTAGTATAGGATGGGACACCTACGAGCAGTACTTC CASSIGWDTYEQYF
TRBJ2-3 . 18 TRBV7-8 . TGTGCCAGCAGCTTAGCGCGGGGAGCCCAGGCTAGCACAGATACGCAGTATTTT CASSLARGAQASTDTQYF
TRBJ1-2 . 14 TRBV10-3 . TGTGCCATCAGTGAGTCGGGAGCTAACTATGGCTACACCTTC CAISESGANYGYTF
TRBJ2-7 TRBD1 18 TRBV27 . TGTGCCAGCAGCCCATACGGCGGGGACAGGGGGCTGATCTACGAGCAGTACTTC CASSPYGGDRGLIYEQYF
TRBJ1-4 . 14 TRBV14 once TGTGCCAGCAGCCGAGGGGTGCGTGATGAAAAACTGTTTTTT CASSRGVRDEKLFF
TRBJ1-2 TRBD1 14 TRBV11-2 . TGTGCCAGCACTCCGGGACAGGGAGCCTATGGCTACACCTTC CASTPGQGAYGYTF
TRBJ2-3 . 12 TRBV5-1 once TGCGCCAGCAGCTTCGATGTGGATACGCAGTATTTT CASSFDVDTQYF
TRBJ2-7 . 11 TRBV6-5 . TGTGCCAGCAGGTCGCTGGACGAGCAGTACTTC CASRSLDEQYF
TRBJ2-5 TRBD2 14 TRBV3-1/TRBV3-2 . TGTGCCAGCAGCACTAGCGGGGGCAAAGAGACCCAGTACTTC CASSTSGGKETQYF
TRBJ1-4 . 15 TRBV9 . TGTGCCAGCAGTTCTCCCGACACTCCGAATGAAAAACTGTTTTTT CASSSPDTPNEKLFF
TRBJ1-1 . 14 TRBV6-4 . TGTGCCAGCAGTGACTCCCCGGACAGAGATGAAGCTTTCTTT CASSDSPDRDEAFF
TRBJ2-3 TRBD1 20 TRBV5-1 . TGCGCCAGCAGCCACCGGGGGAGGACAGGGGGCCCTCTTAGCACAGATACGCAGTATTTT CASSHRGRTGGPLSTDTQYF
TRBJ2-3 TRBD2 15 TRBV28 . TGTGCCAGCAGACTAGCGGGAAAGGTCTCAGATACGCAGTATTTT CASRLAGKVSDTQYF
TRBJ2-5 . 17 TRBV7-2 . TGTGCCAGCAGCTTAGGCCCGAGGCTAGCGATCCAAGAGACCCAGTACTTC CASSLGPRLAIQETQYF
TRBJ2-3 TRBD1 19 TRBV27 . TGTGCCAGCAGGCGATCCCGGGACAGCACGGGCGTCGGCACAGATACGCAGTATTTT CASRRSRDSTGVGTDTQYF
TRBJ2-1 TRBD2 14 TRBV7-3 . TGTGCCAGCAGCTTGGGGAGCGGGGGGACTGAGCAGTTCTTC CASSLGSGGTEQFF
TRBJ1-1 . 15 TRBV5-6 once TGTGCCAGCAGCTTGGTAGGGCGGGGAAACACTGAAGCTTTCTTT CASSLVGRGNTEAFF